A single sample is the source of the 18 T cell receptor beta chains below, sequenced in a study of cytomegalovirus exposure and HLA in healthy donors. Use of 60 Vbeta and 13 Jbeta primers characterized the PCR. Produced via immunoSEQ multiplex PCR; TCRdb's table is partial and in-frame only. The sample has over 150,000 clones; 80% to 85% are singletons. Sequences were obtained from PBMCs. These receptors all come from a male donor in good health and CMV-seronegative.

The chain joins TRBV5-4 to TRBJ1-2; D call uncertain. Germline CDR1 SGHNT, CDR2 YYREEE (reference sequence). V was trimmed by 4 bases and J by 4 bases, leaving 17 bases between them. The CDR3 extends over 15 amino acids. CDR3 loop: CASSARTGVTYGYTF. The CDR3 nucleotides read TGTGCCAGCAGCGCTAGGACTGGGGTGACCTATGGCTACACCTTC. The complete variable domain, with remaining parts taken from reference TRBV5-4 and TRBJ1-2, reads ETGVTQSPTHLIKTRGQQVTLRCSSQSGHNTVSWYQQALGQGPQFIFQYYREEENGRGNFPPRFSGLQFPNYSSELNVNALELDDSALYLCASSARTGVTYGYTFGSGTRLTVV.

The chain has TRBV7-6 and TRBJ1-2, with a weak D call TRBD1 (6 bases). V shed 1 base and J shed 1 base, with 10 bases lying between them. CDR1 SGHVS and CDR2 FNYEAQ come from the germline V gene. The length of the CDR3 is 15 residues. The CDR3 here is CASSLGTADNYGYTF. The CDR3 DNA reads TGTGCCAGCAGCTTAGGGACAGCTGATAACTATGGCTACACCTTC.

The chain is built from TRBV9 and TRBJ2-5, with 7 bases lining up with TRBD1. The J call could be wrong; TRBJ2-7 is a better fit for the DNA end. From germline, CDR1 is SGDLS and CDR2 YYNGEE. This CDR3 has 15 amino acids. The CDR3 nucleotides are TGTGCCAGCAGCGTAGAAGGCAGGGGGATCGGCGAGCAGTACTTC. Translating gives CASSVEGRGIGEQYF.

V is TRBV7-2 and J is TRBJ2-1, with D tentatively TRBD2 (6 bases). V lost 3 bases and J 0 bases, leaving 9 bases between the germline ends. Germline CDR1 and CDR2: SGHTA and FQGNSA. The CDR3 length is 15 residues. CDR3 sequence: CASSLAGSSYNEQFF. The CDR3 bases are TGTGCCAGCAGCTTGGCGGGAAGCTCCTACAATGAGCAGTTCTTC. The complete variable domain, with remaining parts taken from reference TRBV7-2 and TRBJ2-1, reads GAGVSQSPSNKVTEKGKDVELRCDPISGHTALYWYRQSLGQGLEFLIYFQGNSAPDKSGLPSDRFSAERTGGSVSTLTIQRTQQEDSAVYLCASSLAGSSYNEQFFGPGTRLTVL.

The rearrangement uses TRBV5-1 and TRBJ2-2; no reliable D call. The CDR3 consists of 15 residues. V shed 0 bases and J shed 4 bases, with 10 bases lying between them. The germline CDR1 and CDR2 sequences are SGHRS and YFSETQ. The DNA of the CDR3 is TGCGCCAGCAGCTTGGGGGCCCGATCCACCGGGGAGCTGTTTTTT. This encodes CASSLGARSTGELFF.

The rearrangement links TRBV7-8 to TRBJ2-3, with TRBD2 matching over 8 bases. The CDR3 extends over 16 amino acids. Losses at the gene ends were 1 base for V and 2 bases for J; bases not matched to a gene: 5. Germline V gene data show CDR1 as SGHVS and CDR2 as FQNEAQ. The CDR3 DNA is TGTGCCAGCAGCTTAGGGGGGCGGGGGGCCACAGATACGCAGTATTTT. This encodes CASSLGGRGATDTQYF.

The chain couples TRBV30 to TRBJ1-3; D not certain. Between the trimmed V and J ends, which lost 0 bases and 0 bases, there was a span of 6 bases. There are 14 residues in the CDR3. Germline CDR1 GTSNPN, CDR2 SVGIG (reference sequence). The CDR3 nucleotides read TGTGCCTGGAGTGTACAAGTCTCTGGAAACACCATATATTTT. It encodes CAWSVQVSGNTIYF.

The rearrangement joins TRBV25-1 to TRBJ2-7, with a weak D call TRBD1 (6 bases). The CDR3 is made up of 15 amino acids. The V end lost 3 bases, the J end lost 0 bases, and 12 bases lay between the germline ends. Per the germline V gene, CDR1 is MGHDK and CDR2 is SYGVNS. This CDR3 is CASSDPTGASYEQYF. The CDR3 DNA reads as TGTGCCAGCAGTGACCCGACAGGAGCCTCCTACGAGCAGTACTTC.

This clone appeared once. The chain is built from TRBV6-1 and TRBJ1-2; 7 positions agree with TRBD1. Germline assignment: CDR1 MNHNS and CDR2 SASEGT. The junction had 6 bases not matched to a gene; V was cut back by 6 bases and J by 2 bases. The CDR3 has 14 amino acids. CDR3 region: CASSREGQNYGYTF. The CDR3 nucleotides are TGTGCCAGCAGCCGAGAGGGACAGAACTATGGCTACACCTTC.

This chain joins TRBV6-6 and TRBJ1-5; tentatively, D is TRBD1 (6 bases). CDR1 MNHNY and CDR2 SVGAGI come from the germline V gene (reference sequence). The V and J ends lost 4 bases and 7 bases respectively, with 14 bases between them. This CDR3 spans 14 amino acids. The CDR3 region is CASSSRQVLQPQHF. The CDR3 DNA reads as TGTGCCAGCAGTTCACGACAGGTCTTACAGCCCCAGCATTTT.

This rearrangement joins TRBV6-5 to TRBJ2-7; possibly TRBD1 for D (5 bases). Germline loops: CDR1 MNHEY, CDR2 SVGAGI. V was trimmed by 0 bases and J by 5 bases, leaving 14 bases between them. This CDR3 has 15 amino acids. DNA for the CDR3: TGTGCCAGCAGTTACTCAGGTGTCAGGGCAAACGAGCAGTACTTC. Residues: CASSYSGVRANEQYF.

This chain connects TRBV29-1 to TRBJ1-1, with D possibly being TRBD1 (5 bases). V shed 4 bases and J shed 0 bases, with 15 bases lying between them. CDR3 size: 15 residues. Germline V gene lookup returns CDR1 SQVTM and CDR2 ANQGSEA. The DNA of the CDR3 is TGCAGCGTTGGGGGCACTCCACTAATGAACACTGAAGCTTTCTTT. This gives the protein CSVGGTPLMNTEAFF.

The chain's CDR3 is CASSFGTGYGSEQYF. CDR3 sequence (DNA): TGTGCCAGCAGCTTCGGGACAGGGTATGGAAGCGAGCAGTACTTC. The chain couples TRBV7-2 to TRBJ2-7, with 9 nucleotides matching TRBD1. There are 15 residues in the CDR3. Losses at the gene ends were 3 bases for V and 6 bases for J; bases not matched to a gene: 9. In germline, CDR1 is SGHTA, CDR2 FQGNSA.

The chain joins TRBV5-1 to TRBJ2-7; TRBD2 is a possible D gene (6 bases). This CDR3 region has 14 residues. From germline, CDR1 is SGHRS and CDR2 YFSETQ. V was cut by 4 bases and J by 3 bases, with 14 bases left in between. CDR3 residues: CASSPITGSYEQYF. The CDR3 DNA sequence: TGCGCCAGCAGCCCAATTACCGGGAGCTACGAGCAGTACTTC.

CDR3 DNA sequence: TGTGCCAGCAGTGAAGGGACAGGGGCCTACAATCAGCCCCAGCATTTT. Residues: CASSEGTGAYNQPQHF. The genes are TRBV2 and TRBJ1-5; 9 bases align to TRBD1. Germline trimming cut 1 base from V and 3 bases from J; bases unmatched to any gene: 4. CDR1 SNHLY and CDR2 FYNNEI come from the germline V gene. This CDR3 region has 16 residues.

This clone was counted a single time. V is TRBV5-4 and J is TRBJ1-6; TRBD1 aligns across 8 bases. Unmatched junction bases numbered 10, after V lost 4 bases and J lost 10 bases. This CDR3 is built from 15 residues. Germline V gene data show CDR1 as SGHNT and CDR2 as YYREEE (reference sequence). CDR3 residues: CASSLDGTGASPLHF. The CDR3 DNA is TGTGCCAGCAGCCTGGATGGGACAGGAGCCTCACCCCTCCACTTT.

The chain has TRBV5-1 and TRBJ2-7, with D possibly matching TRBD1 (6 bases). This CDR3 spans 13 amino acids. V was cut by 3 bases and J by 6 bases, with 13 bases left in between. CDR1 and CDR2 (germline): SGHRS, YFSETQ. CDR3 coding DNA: TGCGCCAGCAGCTCCCTACAGGGCTCCGAGCAGTACTTC. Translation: CASSSLQGSEQYF.

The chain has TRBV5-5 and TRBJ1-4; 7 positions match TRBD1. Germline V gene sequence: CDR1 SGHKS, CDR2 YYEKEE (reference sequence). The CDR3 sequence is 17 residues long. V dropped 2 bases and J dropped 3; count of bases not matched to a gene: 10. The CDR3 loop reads CASSLWMVGQSNEKLFF. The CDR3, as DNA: TGTGCCAGCAGCTTATGGATGGTGGGACAGTCTAATGAAAAACTGTTTTTT.